This paragraph covers one T cell receptor beta chain sequence. Its antigen is undetermined. One junction end does not reproduce the germline sequence, and a read error may be involved. This entry is derived from a study of graft-versus-host responses after intestinal transplantation. Study at large: In this cohort, recipients had multivisceral, liver-intestinal, or isolated intestinal transplants. Recipients were all induced with anti-thymocyte globulin, then given tacrolimus and steroids for about three years. Study-wide results and limits: Allografts from individuals with graft-donor T cell macrochimerism displayed high graft-versus-host to host-versus-graft clonal ratios. With peak circulating GvH clone levels came an association with early post-transplant HvG declines.

Sequencing used immunoSEQ multiplex PCR; TCRdb keeps in-frame clones, though not all of them. The data contain around 100,000 clones, roughly 92% of them singletons. Germline CDR1 SGHRS, CDR2 YFSETQ. The CDR3 is 14 residues long. This TCR came from a human donor who was the organ donor for an intestinal transplant. This chain connects TRBV5-1 to TRBJ2-1, with TRBD2 identical over 13 bases. The specimen was unstimulated CD4+ T cells sorted from spleen or lymph node cells, collected before transplant. The CDR3 spells CANSLTSGRNEQFF. In DNA form, the CDR3 reads TGCGCCAACAGCTTGACTAGCGGGAGGAATGAGCAGTTCTTC. The full variable domain, with the rest looked up from reference TRBV5-1 and TRBJ2-1, is KAGVTQTPRYLIKTRGQQVTLSCSPISGHRSVSWYQQTPGQGLQFLFEYFSETQRNKGNFPGRFSGRQFSNSRSEMNVSTLELGDSALYLCANSLTSGRNEQFFGPGTRLTVL.